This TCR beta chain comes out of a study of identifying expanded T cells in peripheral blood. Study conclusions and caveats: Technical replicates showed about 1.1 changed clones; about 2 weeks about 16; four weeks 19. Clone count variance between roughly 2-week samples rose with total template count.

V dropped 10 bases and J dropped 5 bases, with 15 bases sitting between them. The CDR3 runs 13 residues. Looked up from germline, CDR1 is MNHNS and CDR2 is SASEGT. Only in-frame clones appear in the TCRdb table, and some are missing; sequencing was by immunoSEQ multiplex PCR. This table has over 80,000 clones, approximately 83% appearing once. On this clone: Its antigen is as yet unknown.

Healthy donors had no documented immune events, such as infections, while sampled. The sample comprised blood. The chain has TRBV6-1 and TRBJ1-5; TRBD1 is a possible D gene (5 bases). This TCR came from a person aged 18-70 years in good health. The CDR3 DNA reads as TGTGCCACCACGGGGCAGGGAGATCAGCCCCAGCATTTT. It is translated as CATTGQGDQPQHF.